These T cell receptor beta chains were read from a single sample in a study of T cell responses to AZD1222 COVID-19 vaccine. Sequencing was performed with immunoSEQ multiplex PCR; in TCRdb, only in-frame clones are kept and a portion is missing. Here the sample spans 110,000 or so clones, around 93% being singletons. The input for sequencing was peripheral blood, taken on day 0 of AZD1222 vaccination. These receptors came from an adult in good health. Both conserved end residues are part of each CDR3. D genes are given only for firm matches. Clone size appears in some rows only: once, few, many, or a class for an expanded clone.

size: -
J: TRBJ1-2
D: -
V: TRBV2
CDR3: CASSPDNDYGYTF
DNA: TGTGCCAGCAGCCCGGACAATGATTATGGCTACACCTTC

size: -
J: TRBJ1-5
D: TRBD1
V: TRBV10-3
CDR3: CAISAGTGAPNQPQHF
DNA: TGTGCCATCAGTGCCGGGACAGGTGCCCCAAATCAGCCCCAGCATTTT

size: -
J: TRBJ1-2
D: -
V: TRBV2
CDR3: CASSPTGAGGYTF
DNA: TGTGCCAGCAGCCCTACAGGTGCCGGTGGCTACACCTTC

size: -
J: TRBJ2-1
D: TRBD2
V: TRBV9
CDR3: CASSERGVAESSYNEQFF
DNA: TGTGCCAGCAGCGAGCGGGGGGTGGCAGAGAGCTCCTACAATGAGCAGTTCTTC

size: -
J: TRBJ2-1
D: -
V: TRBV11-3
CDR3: CASSRSRSSYNEQFF
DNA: TGTGCCAGCAGTAGGAGCAGAAGCTCCTACAATGAGCAGTTCTTC

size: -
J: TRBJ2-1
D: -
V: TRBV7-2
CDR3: CASSLVRENNEQFF
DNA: TGTGCCAGCAGCTTGGTCAGGGAAAACAATGAGCAGTTCTTC

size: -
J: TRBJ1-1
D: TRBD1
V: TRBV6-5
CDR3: CASSSPTGASSTEAFF
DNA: TGTGCCAGCAGTTCCCCGACAGGGGCGAGTAGCACTGAAGCTTTCTTT

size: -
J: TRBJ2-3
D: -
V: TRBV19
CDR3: CASNLVGRTDTQYF
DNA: TGTGCCAGTAACTTAGTTGGGCGGACAGATACGCAGTATTTT

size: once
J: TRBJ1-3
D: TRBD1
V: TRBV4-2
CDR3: CASSQVGGQGGHTIYF
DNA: TGTGCCAGCAGCCAAGTGGGGGGACAGGGGGGACACACCATATATTTT

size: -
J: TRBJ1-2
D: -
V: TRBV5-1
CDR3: CASSLATGANYGYTF
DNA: TGCGCCAGCAGCTTGGCGACAGGAGCTAACTATGGCTACACCTTC

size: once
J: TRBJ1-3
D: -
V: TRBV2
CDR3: CASSGTEGNTIYF
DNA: TGTGCCAGCAGTGGGACCGAGGGAAACACCATATATTTT

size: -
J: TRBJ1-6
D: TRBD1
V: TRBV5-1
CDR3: CASSLGQGGYNSPLHF
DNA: TGCGCCAGCAGCTTGGGACAGGGCGGTTATAATTCACCCCTCCACTTT

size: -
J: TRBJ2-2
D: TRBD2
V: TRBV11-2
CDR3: CASSLEGLAPGELFF
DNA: TGTGCCAGCAGCTTAGAGGGACTAGCGCCCGGGGAGCTGTTTTTT

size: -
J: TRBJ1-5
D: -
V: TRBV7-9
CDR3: CASSISGDQPQHF
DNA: TGTGCCAGCAGCATTTCGGGGGATCAGCCCCAGCATTTT

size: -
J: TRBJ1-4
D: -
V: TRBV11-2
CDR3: CASSSRMRGEKLFF
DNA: TGTGCCAGCAGCTCCCGGATGAGAGGTGAAAAACTGTTTTTT

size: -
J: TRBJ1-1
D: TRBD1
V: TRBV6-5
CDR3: CASTRTGDTEAFF
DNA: TGTGCCAGCACTCGGACAGGGGACACTGAAGCTTTCTTT

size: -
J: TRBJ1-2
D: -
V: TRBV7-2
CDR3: CASSLDGVSEGYTF
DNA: TGTGCCAGCAGCTTAGATGGGGTTTCAGAAGGCTACACCTTC

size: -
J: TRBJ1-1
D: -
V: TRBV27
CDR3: CASRIPLWWGCTEAFF
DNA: TGTGCCAGCAGAATACCCCTATGGTGGGGATGTACTGAAGCTTTCTTT

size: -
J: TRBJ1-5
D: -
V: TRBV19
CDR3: CASSMRRGSNQPQHF
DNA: TGTGCCAGTAGTATGAGGAGGGGTAGCAATCAGCCCCAGCATTTT

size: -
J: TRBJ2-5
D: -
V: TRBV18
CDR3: CASSPPRGGRQLRETQYF
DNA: TGTGCCAGCTCACCACCGCGTGGGGGGCGGCAACTGAGGGAGACCCAGTACTTC

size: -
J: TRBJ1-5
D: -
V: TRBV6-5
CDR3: CASRVESDQPQHF
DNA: TGTGCCAGCAGGGTGGAGTCCGATCAGCCCCAGCATTTT

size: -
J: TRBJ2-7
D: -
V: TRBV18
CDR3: CASSPNTARSSYEQYF
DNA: TGTGCCAGCTCACCAAACACAGCGCGGAGCTCCTACGAGCAGTACTTC

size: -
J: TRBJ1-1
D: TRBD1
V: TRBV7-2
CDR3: CASSPGTANTEAFF
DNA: TGTGCCAGCAGCCCAGGGACAGCGAACACTGAAGCTTTCTTT

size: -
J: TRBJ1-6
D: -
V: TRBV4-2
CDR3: CASSPAPGDTVSPLHF
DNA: TGTGCCAGCAGCCCTGCCCCCGGGGACACTGTTTCACCCCTCCACTTT

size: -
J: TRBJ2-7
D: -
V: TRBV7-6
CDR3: CAGSYEQYF
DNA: TGTGCGGGGAGTTACGAGCAGTACTTC

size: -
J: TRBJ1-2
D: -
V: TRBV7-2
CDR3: CASSSGISIGYTF
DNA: TGTGCCAGCAGCTCGGGCATATCAATCGGCTACACCTTC

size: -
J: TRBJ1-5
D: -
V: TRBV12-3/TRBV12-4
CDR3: CASTTADQPQHF
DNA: TGTGCCAGCACTACAGCAGATCAGCCCCAGCATTTT

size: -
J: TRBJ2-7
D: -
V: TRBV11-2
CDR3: CASRADSSYEQYF
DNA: TGTGCCAGCAGGGCCGACAGCTCCTACGAGCAGTACTTC

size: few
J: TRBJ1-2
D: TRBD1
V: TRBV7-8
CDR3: CASSKTNRGTTNYGYTF
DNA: TGTGCCAGCAGCAAAACCAACAGGGGAACCACTAACTATGGCTACACCTTC